The next 28 T cell receptor beta chains were all read from a single sample in a study of CD8 T cells in ankylosing spondylitis. One entry per CDR3 protein results from TCRdb running MiXCR on the 5' RACE reads. The data hold 180,000 or so distinct CDR3 sequences, with 11% observed a single time. The source material was blood, either unsorted or a sorted T cell fraction (not recorded which). These receptor sequences come from a male donor with ankylosing spondylitis or in good health (not recorded which).

This clonotype occurred many times. This rearrangement joins TRBV12-3 or TRBV12-4 to TRBJ1-1; the match to TRBD1 covers 9 bases. Trimming cost V 6 bases and J 7 bases; bases outside gene matches: 6. This CDR3 region has 13 residues. The CDR3: CASSTGGGGEAFF. The CDR3 DNA reads TGTGCCAGCAGCACAGGGGGCGGAGGTGAAGCTTTCTTT.

The CDR3, as DNA: TGTGCCAGCAGTTACACCGGACAGGGCGTTTACTATGGCTACACCTTC. Amino acids: CASSYTGQGVYYGYTF. The V call is TRBV6-2 or TRBV6-3, the J call TRBJ1-2, with TRBD1 matching over 8 bases. This CDR3 region has 16 residues. V dropped 2 bases and J dropped 3; count of bases not matched to a gene: 8. Germline-derived CDR1 and CDR2 are MNHEY and SVGEGT.

This clonotype was counted between two and nine times. The chain uses TRBV7-2 and TRBJ1-1; unclear D gene. Trimming cost V 0 bases and J 0 bases, with 14 bases left between them. This CDR3 comprises 17 residues. Germline loops: CDR1 SGHTA, CDR2 FQGNSA. The CDR3 region is CASSLATAWPMNTEAFF. CDR3 DNA sequence: TGTGCCAGCAGCTTAGCCACAGCATGGCCAATGAACACTGAAGCTTTCTTT.

This clonotype was recorded many times. The chain is built from TRBV28 and TRBJ1-2, with a possible D match to TRBD1 (6 bases). Trimming shortened V by 8 bases and J by 6 bases, and 19 bases separated the two germline ends. The CDR3 runs to 14 residues. The germline V gene encodes CDR1 MDHEN and CDR2 SYDVKM. This CDR3 reads CASGLNGQLNGYTF. DNA for the CDR3: TGTGCCAGCGGCCTTAATGGACAGCTTAATGGCTACACCTTC.

This clonotype was detected many times. The rearrangement joins TRBV7-2 to TRBJ1-2; TRBD1 agrees at 9 bases. Germline-derived CDR1 and CDR2 are SGHTA and FQGNSA. The CDR3 runs to 15 residues. The J segment lost 4 bases and the V segment lost 4 bases, leaving 7 bases of the junction unmatched. In DNA form, the CDR3 reads TGTGCCAGCAGCTCCTCCGGGACAGGGACCTATGGCTACACCTTC. Translating it yields CASSSSGTGTYGYTF.

This clonotype occurred many times. The V call is TRBV20-1, the J call TRBJ2-2; 8 bases fit TRBD2. Trimming took 0 bases from V and 3 from J; bases not matched to a gene: 6. Germline assignment: CDR1 DFQATT and CDR2 SNEGSKA (reference sequence). This CDR3 spans 16 amino acids. In DNA, the CDR3 is TGCAGTGCTAGAGATTCCGGACTAGCAGACACCGGGGAGCTGTTTTTT. It yields the protein CSARDSGLADTGELFF.

This clonotype occurred many times. J is TRBJ2-5 and V is TRBV28; 8 bases are shared with TRBD1. The CDR3 extends over 14 amino acids. With V trimmed by 4 bases and J by 4 bases, 5 bases remained unmatched. In germline, CDR1 is MDHEN, CDR2 SYDVKM. The CDR3 here is CASSSRTGRETQYF. The CDR3 DNA sequence: TGTGCCAGCAGTTCCCGGACAGGGAGAGAGACCCAGTACTTC.

At least ten counts were recorded for this clonotype. V gene TRBV10-3 combines with J gene TRBJ2-3; possibly TRBD1 or TRBD2 for D (6 bases each). This CDR3 has 17 residues. The V and J ends lost 3 bases and 2 bases respectively, with 18 bases between them. Germline CDR1 ENHRY, CDR2 SYGVKD. CDR3 DNA: TGTGCCATCAGTGACGGAGGAGGGGGTAGGGCCACAGATACGCAGTATTTT. Residues: CAISDGGGGRATDTQYF.

The chain uses TRBV5-1 and TRBJ1-6; TRBD1 might be the D (5 bases). V lost 5 bases and J 10 bases, leaving 13 bases between the germline ends. Per germline, CDR1 SGHRS and CDR2 YFSETQ. The CDR3 contains 13 residues. The CDR3 DNA reads TGCGCCAGCAGAGAGGGGATGGAGTCACCCCTCCACTTT. Its protein is CASREGMESPLHF.

This clonotype was detected many times. J is TRBJ1-1 and V is TRBV9; D gene unclear. V lost 4 bases and J 0 bases, leaving 10 bases between the germline ends. The CDR3 length is 14 residues. From germline, CDR1 is SGDLS and CDR2 YYNGEE. The DNA for the CDR3 is TGTGCCAGCAGCCAAGCCGGCCTGAACACTGAAGCTTTCTTT. Its protein product is CASSQAGLNTEAFF.

The V call is TRBV6-1, the J call TRBJ2-2; the match to TRBD1 covers 7 bases. The V gene end was trimmed by 6 bases and the J gene end by 4 bases; junction bases not matched to a gene: 11. The length of the CDR3 is 16 residues. Germline loops: CDR1 MNHNS, CDR2 SASEGT. The CDR3 nucleotides are TGTGCCAGCAGCCTGCGACGACAGGGTCCCACCGGGGAGCTGTTTTTT. This translates into CASSLRRQGPTGELFF.

This clonotype was seen ten or more times. The V call is TRBV5-6, the J call TRBJ2-3, with D maybe TRBD1 (6 bases). Deletions cut 4 bases from V and 2 bases from J, with 17 bases between. CDR1 and CDR2 (germline): SGHDT, YYEEEE. The CDR3 runs 16 residues. In nucleotides, the CDR3 is TGTGCCAGCAGCCTTGACGACAGGCTCTCCACAGATACGCAGTATTTT. This encodes CASSLDDRLSTDTQYF. Using reference TRBV5-6 and TRBJ2-3 for the parts outside the CDR3, the full variable domain is DAGVTQSPTHLIKTRGQQVTLRCSPKSGHDTVSWYQQALGQGPQFIFQYYEEEERQRGNFPDRFSGHQFPNYSSELNVNALLLGDSALYLCASSLDDRLSTDTQYFGPGTRLTVL.

V gene TRBV9 combines with J gene TRBJ2-6; no clear D. This CDR3 has 16 amino acids. Germline CDR1 SGDLS, CDR2 YYNGEE. V lost 0 bases, J lost 2 bases, and 9 bases lay in between. The CDR3 nucleotides read TGTGCCAGCAGCGTAGGTGATCTAGCTGGGGCCAACGTCCTGACTTTC. Translating gives CASSVGDLAGANVLTF.

This clonotype was observed a few times. The chain uses TRBV4-1 and TRBJ2-3; 8 positions match TRBD2. V trimming: 4 bases; J trimming: 2 bases; junction bases outside the gene matches: 11. The length of the CDR3 is 17 residues. CDR1 is MGHRA and CDR2 is YSYEKL in the germline V gene. The CDR3 loop reads CASSPDTGGFLTDTQYF. The CDR3 DNA sequence: TGCGCCAGCAGCCCCGACACGGGGGGGTTCCTCACAGATACGCAGTATTTT.

V usage is TRBV10-2 and J usage is TRBJ1-5; D uncertain. Germline CDR1 reads WSHSY; CDR2 reads SAAADI. The CDR3 is 12 amino acids. The ends were cut back, 0 bases at V and 6 bases at J, with 3 bases in the middle. The CDR3 nucleotides are TGCGCCAGCAGTGAGTCACGTCAGCCCCAGCATTTT. Translating gives CASSESRQPQHF.

As regards this clonotype: Possible read error: a much larger clone is one base away. This chain connects TRBV7-7 to TRBJ2-3; possibly TRBD1 for D (5 bases). Germline-derived CDR1 and CDR2 are SSHAT and FNYEAQ (reference sequence). CDR3 length equals 14 residues. The CDR3 nucleotides are TGTACCAGCAGCCTTCTAACAGGTGGCGATACGCAGTATTTT. The encoded protein is CTSSLLTGGDTQYF. Using reference TRBV7-7 and TRBJ2-3 for the parts outside the CDR3, the full variable domain is GAGVSQSPRYKVTKRGQDVTLRCDPISSHATLYWYQQALGQGPEFLTYFNYEAQPDKSGLPSDRFSAERPEGSISTLTIQRTEQRDSAMYRCTSSLLTGGDTQYFGPGTRLTVL.

This clonotype was picked up many times. The gene calls are TRBV20-1 and TRBJ2-7; D tentatively fits TRBD1 or TRBD2 (5 bases each). Germline V gene data show CDR1 as DFQATT and CDR2 as SNEGSKA (reference sequence). The CDR3 length is 13 residues. V lost 3 bases, J lost 7 bases, and 16 bases lay in between. CDR3 protein: CSASLGRAGEQYF. CDR3 sequence (DNA): TGCAGTGCTAGCCTCGGCAGGGCGGGTGAGCAGTACTTC.

This clonotype was counted many times. The rearrangement uses TRBV28 and TRBJ1-5, with D hard to call. The CDR3 is made up of 15 amino acids. V lost 3 bases to trimming and J lost 6 bases, with 15 bases between them. Germline CDR1 is MDHEN and CDR2 is SYDVKM. Here the CDR3 reads CASSLGPVGSQPQHF. In DNA, the CDR3 is TGTGCCAGCAGTTTGGGTCCCGTGGGGAGTCAGCCCCAGCATTTT.

In this sample, this clonotype turned up a few times. In DNA form, the CDR3 reads TGTGCCTGGAGTGCCGGGACGCTGGGCAATCAGCCCCAGCATTTT. Translation gives CAWSAGTLGNQPQHF. The chain combines TRBV30 with TRBJ1-5, with D tentatively TRBD1 (5 bases). The CDR3 contains 15 residues. V was trimmed by 1 base and J by 2 bases, leaving 12 bases between them. Germline V gene data show CDR1 as GTSNPN and CDR2 as SVGIG (reference sequence).

The chain links TRBV5-1 to TRBJ1-1, with 9 bases that match TRBD1. In germline, CDR1 is SGHRS, CDR2 YFSETQ. Trimming took 4 bases from V and 6 from J; bases not matched to a gene: 10. The CDR3 runs to 15 residues. The CDR3: CASSVVQGARSEAFF. DNA of the CDR3: TGCGCCAGCAGCGTCGTACAGGGGGCCCGATCTGAAGCTTTCTTT. The variable domain in full, completed from reference TRBV5-1 and TRBJ1-1, reads KAGVTQTPRYLIKTRGQQVTLSCSPISGHRSVSWYQQTPGQGLQFLFEYFSETQRNKGNFPGRFSGRQFSNSRSEMNVSTLELGDSALYLCASSVVQGARSEAFFGQGTRLTVV.

This clonotype was found many times. The DNA of the CDR3 is TGTGCCGCCAGAATGGGGTTAAACACCGGGGAGCTGTTTTTT. It encodes CAARMGLNTGELFF. V usage is TRBV12-3 or TRBV12-4 and J usage is TRBJ2-2; D remains ambiguous. V gave up 11 bases and J gave up 2 bases, with 15 bases separating them. CDR3 length: 14 residues.

This clonotype was detected many times. This rearrangement joins TRBV6-5 to TRBJ2-3; TRBD2 agrees at 11 bases. Germline V CDR1 and CDR2: MNHEY, SVGAGI. CDR3 length: 16 residues. Trimming at V came to 0 bases and at J to 10 bases, leaving 9 bases not matched to a gene. The CDR3 nucleotides are TGTGCCAGCAGTTACTCGACTAGCGGGGTTTTGGTTTCGCAGTATTTT. Its protein product is CASSYSTSGVLVSQYF.

This clonotype has at least ten counts. The chain recombines TRBV15 with TRBJ1-1; unclear D gene. The CDR3 totals 15 residues. CDR1 and CDR2 from the germline V gene are LNHNV and YYDKDF (reference sequence). The V end lost 0 bases, the J end lost 0 bases, and 8 bases lay between the germline ends. CDR3 sequence: CATSRDGSLNTEAFF. DNA for the CDR3: TGTGCCACCAGCAGAGATGGCAGTTTGAACACTGAAGCTTTCTTT.

A few counts support this clonotype. V and J are TRBV29-1 and TRBJ2-5, with TRBD1 identical over 9 bases. CDR1 SQVTM and CDR2 ANQGSEA come from the germline V gene. J gave up 2 bases and V 1 base, and 8 bases lay outside the gene matches. CDR3 length equals 16 residues. The CDR3 reads CSVEGLGTGFQETQYF. CDR3 coding DNA: TGCAGCGTTGAAGGACTCGGGACAGGGTTTCAAGAGACCCAGTACTTC.

The chain has TRBV2 and TRBJ1-3, with D uncertain. Trimming shortened V by 4 bases and J by 0 bases, and 10 bases separated the two germline ends. This CDR3 region has 15 residues. Germline CDR1 reads SNHLY; CDR2 reads FYNNEI. Here the CDR3 DNA reads TGTGCCAGCAGTGTGGAAGGGAACTCTGGAAACACCATATATTTT. Protein product: CASSVEGNSGNTIYF.

CDR3 sequence: CASSTTTSGVNEQFF. The CDR3 DNA reads TGTGCCAGCAGCACTACAACTAGCGGGGTCAATGAGCAGTTCTTC. The rearrangement joins TRBV7-9 to TRBJ2-1; 10 bases align to TRBD2. Trimming at V came to 5 bases and at J to 6 bases, leaving 7 bases not matched to a gene. The CDR3 length is 15 residues. Looked up from germline, CDR1 is SEHNR and CDR2 is FQNEAQ (reference sequence).

The chain uses TRBV5-1 and TRBJ1-2, with 8 bases aligning to TRBD1. CDR3 length equals 15 residues. Trimming removed 0 bases from V and 4 bases from J; junction bases left unmatched: 5. CDR1 and CDR2 from the germline V gene are SGHRS and YFSETQ. The CDR3 here is CASSLGTGRAYGYTF. CDR3 DNA: TGCGCCAGCAGCTTGGGGACAGGGCGAGCCTATGGCTACACCTTC.

The chain joins TRBV12-3 or TRBV12-4 to TRBJ1-1, with D uncertain. V was shortened by 3 bases and J by 1 base, with 12 bases between the two germline ends. The CDR3 length is 15 residues. CDR3 sequence: CASSFGSMANTEAFF. CDR3 nucleotide sequence: TGTGCCAGCAGTTTTGGTTCGATGGCGAACACTGAAGCTTTCTTT.